These 24 T cell receptor beta chains originate from one sample sequenced in a study of T-cell reconstitution after alpha-beta-depleted transplantation in children. The TCRbeta library was prepared with unique molecular identifiers. TCRdb processed the PCR reads anew with MiXCR; each CDR3 protein has one entry. Among a few hundred thousand distinct CDR3 sequences, roughly 30% were seen once, and the ten largest hold less than 40%. The sequencing used PBMCs, collected before TCRalphabeta/CD19-depleted stem cell transplant. All receptors derive from a boy younger than two with Wiskott-Aldrich syndrome, due to receive a stem cell transplant.

A single count supports this clonotype. The chain links TRBV29-1 to TRBJ1-2, with a possible D match to TRBD1 (6 bases). V shed 1 base and J shed 10 bases, with 19 bases lying between them. Looked up from germline, CDR1 is SQVTM and CDR2 is ANQGSEA. There are 14 residues in the CDR3. CDR3 nucleotides: TGCAGCGTTGAAGGAAGTCCGGACAGTCTTGACTACACCTTC. This codes for CSVEGSPDSLDYTF.

This clonotype was seen a few times. The V call is TRBV5-1, the J call TRBJ2-7, with 12 bases aligning to TRBD1. CDR1 and CDR2 (germline): SGHRS, YFSETQ. The V and J ends lost 4 bases and 7 bases, in that order; junction bases with no gene match: 9. This CDR3 is built from 15 residues. CDR3 DNA sequence: TGCGCCAGCAGCACCCCGGGACAGGGGGCTGGGGAGCAGTACTTC. Its translation is CASSTPGQGAGEQYF.

The chain carries TRBV29-1 and TRBJ2-7; D may be TRBD1 (5 bases). The CDR3 sequence is 13 residues long. V was cut by 4 bases and J by 3 bases, with 13 bases left in between. Per germline, CDR1 SQVTM and CDR2 ANQGSEA. The DNA of the CDR3 is TGCAGCGTTGCAGGGCAGGTTAACTACGAGCAGTACTTC. Protein: CSVAGQVNYEQYF.

V usage is TRBV5-1 and J usage is TRBJ2-3, with 7 bases aligning to TRBD2. V lost 0 bases, J lost 6 bases, and 7 bases stayed unmatched. CDR3 length: 15 amino acids. Germline lookup yields CDR1 SGHRS and CDR2 YFSETQ. The chain's CDR3 is CASSLGSSGVDTQYF. The CDR3 DNA sequence: TGCGCCAGCAGCTTGGGGTCGAGCGGGGTGGATACGCAGTATTTT.

In its sample, this clonotype was seen once. This chain connects TRBV9 to TRBJ2-1; D is uncertain. Trimming pared 0 bases from V and 0 bases from J, leaving 16 bases between. CDR3 size: 18 residues. Germline V CDR1 and CDR2: SGDLS, YYNGEE. CDR3 region: CASSVAPDGKSSYNEQFF. CDR3 nucleotide sequence: TGTGCCAGCAGCGTAGCCCCCGACGGCAAAAGCTCCTACAATGAGCAGTTCTTC.

J is TRBJ2-1 and V is TRBV12-3 or TRBV12-4; D is undetermined. The CDR3 length is 13 residues. The V end lost 5 bases, the J end lost 6 bases, and 11 bases lay between the germline ends. The CDR3 reads CASSARHGNEQFF. CDR3 nucleotides: TGTGCCAGCAGTGCCCGACACGGCAATGAGCAGTTCTTC.

The rearrangement joins TRBV15 to TRBJ1-6; no definite D call. This CDR3 is 13 amino acids long. Per germline, CDR1 LNHNV and CDR2 YYDKDF (reference sequence). Trimming took off 0 bases at V and 11 bases at J, with 8 bases between the two ends. CDR3 nucleotide sequence: TGTGCCACCAGCAGAGATGGAATAACACCCCTCCACTTT. Translated: CATSRDGITPLHF.

V usage is TRBV5-1 and J usage is TRBJ2-6, with D uncertain. The CDR3 sequence is 16 residues long. Trimming pared 0 bases from V and 0 bases from J, leaving 7 bases between. Per germline, CDR1 SGHRS and CDR2 YFSETQ. The CDR3 spells CASSLGTSSGANVLTF. CDR3 sequence (DNA): TGCGCCAGCAGCTTGGGCACCAGCTCTGGGGCCAACGTCCTGACTTTC.

The V call is TRBV29-1, the J call TRBJ1-2; TRBD1 aligns across 10 bases. Germline CDR1 SQVTM, CDR2 ANQGSEA. The CDR3 runs to 12 residues. J lost 8 bases, V lost 7 bases, and 7 bases had no gene match. The CDR3 here is CSALTGGVGYTF. CDR3 sequence (DNA): TGCAGCGCGTTGACAGGGGGCGTCGGCTACACCTTC.

V and J are TRBV29-1 and TRBJ2-1; D is perhaps TRBD1 (6 bases). V shed 7 bases and J shed 3 bases, with 13 bases lying between them. The germline CDR1 and CDR2 sequences are SQVTM and ANQGSEA. This CDR3 is 13 amino acids long. CDR3 loop: CSARQANYNEQFF. The CDR3 DNA reads TGCAGCGCCAGACAGGCCAACTACAATGAGCAGTTCTTC.

The sample holds a few counts of this clonotype. The chain is built from TRBV18 and TRBJ1-1; D gene uncertain. The V gene's germline CDR1 is KGHSH and CDR2 LQKENI. The CDR3 totals 14 residues. V was trimmed by 3 bases and J by 1 base, leaving 9 bases between them. CDR3 sequence (DNA): TGTGCCAGCTCACCCTTGACGGGGAACACTGAAGCTTTCTTT. It is translated as CASSPLTGNTEAFF. Complete variable domain (other parts from reference TRBV18 and TRBJ1-1): NAGVMQNPRHLVRRRGQEARLRCSPMKGHSHVYWYRQLPEEGLKFMVYLQKENIIDESGMPKERFSAEFPKEGPSILRIQQVVRGDSAAYFCASSPLTGNTEAFFGQGTRLTVV.

The chain combines TRBV5-1 with TRBJ2-3; TRBD2 aligns across 10 bases. CDR1 SGHRS and CDR2 YFSETQ come from the germline V gene. The ends lost 1 base at V and 5 bases at J; junction bases unmatched: 10. This CDR3 is 17 amino acids long. CDR3 bases: TGCGCCAGCAGCTTGCTAGCGGGAGTACGAATTATAGATACGCAGTATTTT. Translation: CASSLLAGVRIIDTQYF.

The J gene is TRBJ1-5, the V gene TRBV27; D remains unclear. V was trimmed by 5 bases and J by 6 bases, leaving 14 bases between them. CDR1 is MNHEY and CDR2 is SMNVEV in the germline V gene (reference sequence). The CDR3 length is 14 residues. CDR3 sequence (DNA): TGTGCCAGCAGTGCTTACCCCCCAATTCAGCCCCAGCATTTT. As protein: CASSAYPPIQPQHF.

This clonotype was detected a few times. V is TRBV5-1 and J is TRBJ1-1; D call uncertain. With 2 bases removed from V and 5 bases from J, the gap between germline ends came to 10 bases. The CDR3 runs to 13 residues. Looked up from germline, CDR1 is SGHRS and CDR2 is YFSETQ. The CDR3 reads CASSFDLETEAFF. The CDR3 DNA reads as TGCGCCAGCAGCTTTGACCTGGAAACTGAAGCTTTCTTT.

The chain links TRBV5-1 to TRBJ2-2, with D possibly TRBD2 on 6 matching bases. The germline V gene has CDR1 SGHRS and CDR2 YFSETQ. This CDR3 contains 16 residues. V was trimmed by 2 bases and J by 0 bases, leaving 11 bases between them. As DNA, the CDR3 is TGCGCCAGCAGCTTAGTACTAGCTGCGAACACCGGGGAGCTGTTTTTT. It is translated as CASSLVLAANTGELFF.

This CDR3 reads CASSSLADQFF. The CDR3 coding sequence is TGTGCCAGCAGTTCCCTAGCGGACCAGTTCTTC. V is TRBV28 and J is TRBJ2-1, with 7 bases fitting TRBD2. This CDR3 is 11 amino acids long. CDR1 is MDHEN and CDR2 is SYDVKM in the germline V gene. V was pared by 4 bases and J by 13 bases, with 4 bases of the junction left unmatched. Filled out from reference TRBV28 and TRBJ2-1, the complete variable domain reads DVKVTQSSRYLVKRTGEKVFLECVQDMDHENMFWYRQDPGLGLRLIYFSYDVKMKEKGDIPEGYSVSREKKERFSLILESASTNQTSMYLCASSSLADQFFGPGTRLTVL.

The CDR3 nucleotides read TGTGCCAGCAGCCGGGACAGGGGGTCGGGGGCCAACGTCCTGACTTTC. It is translated as CASSRDRGSGANVLTF. The chain has TRBV2 and TRBJ2-6; 11 nucleotides align to TRBD1. The CDR3 runs 16 residues. The V and J ends lost 6 bases and 4 bases, in that order; junction bases with no gene match: 5. Germline V gene sequence: CDR1 SNHLY, CDR2 FYNNEI. The full variable domain, with the rest looked up from reference TRBV2 and TRBJ2-6, is EPEVTQTPSHQVTQMGQEVILRCVPISNHLYFYWYRQILGQKVEFLVSFYNNEISEKSEIFDDQFSVERPDGSNFTLKIRSTKLEDSAMYFCASSRDRGSGANVLTFGAGSRLTVL.

The chain uses TRBV7-3 and TRBJ2-1; D unresolved. Germline CDR1 is SGHTA and CDR2 is FQGTGA. The CDR3 has 15 residues. The V end lost 2 bases, the J end lost 9 bases, and 17 bases lay between the germline ends. The CDR3 DNA is TGTGCCAGCAGCTTATCGGGCCAGGCTCTGGTTGAGCAGTTCTTC. Translated, it gives CASSLSGQALVEQFF.

This clonotype was observed a single time. V is TRBV30 and J is TRBJ1-6; the D is unclear. Germline loops: CDR1 GTSNPN, CDR2 SVGIG (reference sequence). The CDR3 loop spans 14 amino acids. The ends were cut back, 4 bases at V and 12 bases at J, with 19 bases in the middle. As DNA, the CDR3 is TGTGCCTGGACCCCCCCAGCAGTCGGAGGACCCCTCCACTTT. Its translation is CAWTPPAVGGPLHF.

There are a few counts of this clonotype. The chain has TRBV14 and TRBJ2-3; maybe TRBD1 (5 bases). Per the germline V gene, CDR1 is SGHDN and CDR2 is FVKESK. The CDR3 runs to 13 residues. V gave up 3 bases and J gave up 4 bases, with 8 bases separating them. The CDR3 is CASSQQGADTQYF. The DNA for the CDR3 is TGTGCCAGCAGCCAGCAAGGGGCAGATACGCAGTATTTT.

The chain is built from TRBV28 and TRBJ2-1, with D possibly matching TRBD2 (5 bases). Germline V gene lookup returns CDR1 MDHEN and CDR2 SYDVKM. The CDR3 is 12 amino acids. V shed 2 bases and J shed 10 bases, with 9 bases lying between them. CDR3 DNA: TGTGCCAGCAGTTTAAACGGGATAGAGCAGTTCTTC. Translating gives CASSLNGIEQFF.

This clonotype was observed a handful of times. This chain connects TRBV28 to TRBJ1-1, with D possibly being TRBD1 (5 bases). Trimming removed 7 bases at V and 8 bases at J, with 14 bases between. The V gene's germline CDR1 is MDHEN and CDR2 SYDVKM. CDR3 length: 12 residues. CDR3 residues: CASTDSRGEAFF. CDR3 sequence (DNA): TGTGCCAGCACCGACAGTCGAGGGGAAGCTTTCTTT.

J is TRBJ1-4 and V is TRBV20-1; D remains ambiguous. V was cut by 6 bases and J by 4 bases, with 3 bases left in between. Germline V gene lookup returns CDR1 DFQATT and CDR2 SNEGSKA (reference sequence). The CDR3 loop spans 10 amino acids. The CDR3 DNA reads as TGCAGTGCGATTAATGAAAAACTGTTTTTT. Translated, it gives CSAINEKLFF.

The chain couples TRBV7-9 to TRBJ1-1, with unresolved D. V was cut by 3 bases and J by 8 bases, with 10 bases left in between. This CDR3 contains 12 residues. Germline V CDR1 and CDR2: SEHNR, FQNEAQ (reference sequence). CDR3 coding DNA: TGTGCCAGCAGCTTGGGTTCTGGGGAAGCTTTCTTT. Its translation: CASSLGSGEAFF.